The 27 T cell receptor beta chains below were found in one sample sequenced in a study of T-cell reconstitution after alpha-beta-depleted transplantation in children. As it was prepared, the TCRbeta library received unique molecular identifiers. TCRdb used MiXCR to reprocess the PCR reads, holding one entry per CDR3 protein. This table holds 170,000 or so distinct CDR3 sequences, about 6.3% found once. This material consisted of PBMCs from the stem cell graft donor, taken from the stem cell graft. These receptors were obtained from a human donor who donated a stem cell graft to a child with Wiskott-Aldrich syndrome.

This clonotype was observed at least ten times. V gene TRBV12-5 combines with J gene TRBJ2-7; a possible D gene is TRBD2 (6 bases). Between the trimmed V and J ends, which lost 6 bases and 2 bases, there was a span of 8 bases. The CDR3 length is 12 residues. In germline, CDR1 is LGHNT, CDR2 FRNRAP. The CDR3 sequence is CASGWGAYEQYF. In nucleotides, the CDR3 is TGTGCTAGTGGGTGGGGGGCCTACGAGCAGTACTTC.

This clonotype has only a few counts. J is TRBJ2-3 and V is TRBV5-6, with TRBD2 matching 11 bases. V dropped 5 bases and J dropped 4; count of bases not matched to a gene: 6. CDR1 is SGHDT, CDR2 YYEEEE, per germline. The CDR3 covers 15 residues. The CDR3 protein is CASSKTSGAADTQYF. The CDR3 DNA follows: TGTGCCAGCAGTAAGACTAGCGGGGCGGCAGATACGCAGTATTTT.

This clonotype appeared many times. The genes are TRBV3-1 and TRBJ1-6, with D unresolved. This CDR3 is built from 14 residues. Between the trimmed V and J ends, which lost 4 bases and 9 bases, there was a span of 13 bases. Germline V gives CDR1 LGHDT, CDR2 YNNKEL (reference sequence). CDR3 in amino acids: CASSRDQSGSPLHF. CDR3 DNA sequence: TGTGCCAGCAGCCGCGACCAGAGTGGTTCACCCCTCCACTTT.

The rearrangement uses TRBV29-1 and TRBJ2-7, with 10 nucleotides matching TRBD2. CDR1 and CDR2 (germline): SQVTM, ANQGSEA. The CDR3 length is 13 residues. V was pared by 7 bases and J by 5 bases, with 8 bases of the junction left unmatched. The CDR3 loop reads CSGLAGGANEQYF. The DNA for the CDR3 is TGCAGCGGCTTAGCGGGGGGCGCCAACGAGCAGTACTTC.

This clonotype was counted only a few times. V is TRBV28 and J is TRBJ2-1, with 14 nucleotides matching TRBD2. Germline trimming cut 6 bases from V and 8 bases from J; bases unmatched to any gene: 9. CDR3 size: 16 residues. Germline values: CDR1 MDHEN, CDR2 SYDVKM. CDR3 sequence reads: CASSPGTSGGMYEQFF. CDR3 in DNA: TGTGCCAGCAGCCCCGGGACTAGCGGGGGTATGTATGAGCAGTTCTTC.

At least ten counts were recorded for this clonotype. The chain is built from TRBV20-1 and TRBJ1-4; possible D gene TRBD1, 6 bases. This CDR3 has 12 amino acids. Germline V gives CDR1 DFQATT, CDR2 SNEGSKA (reference sequence). Trimming removed 3 bases from V and 8 bases from J, with 10 bases in between. The CDR3 sequence is CSASVTGEKLFF. The CDR3 DNA sequence: TGCAGTGCTAGTGTTACAGGGGAAAAACTGTTTTTT.

In this sample, this clonotype turned up a few times. The chain carries TRBV7-8 and TRBJ2-1; D may be TRBD2 (6 bases). The length of the CDR3 is 19 residues. Germline loops: CDR1 SGHVS, CDR2 FQNEAQ. Trimming took 2 bases from V and 0 from J, leaving 20 bases between them. The DNA for the CDR3 is TGTGCCAGCAGCTTAAGGCCTAGCGTGGCGGGGAGCTCCTACAATGAGCAGTTCTTC. Its translation is CASSLRPSVAGSSYNEQFF.

In this sample, this clonotype turned up many times. The chain has TRBV12-3 or TRBV12-4 and TRBJ1-1; D unclear. This CDR3 contains 15 residues. V gave up 3 bases and J gave up 4 bases, with 15 bases separating them. CDR3 nucleotide sequence: TGTGCCAGCAGTTTTTCTCGAAGGTTGGGCACTGAAGCTTTCTTT. Amino acid sequence: CASSFSRRLGTEAFF.

The chain has TRBV7-8 and TRBJ1-2, with no clear D. The CDR3 spans 14 residues. The germline V gene encodes CDR1 SGHVS and CDR2 FQNEAQ. V was shortened by 0 bases and J by 4 bases, with 9 bases between the two germline ends. The CDR3 DNA reads TGTGCCAGCAGCTTAGCAGGGCAGATCTATGGCTACACCTTC. Amino acids: CASSLAGQIYGYTF.

This clonotype has a count of ten or more. The chain recombines TRBV28 with TRBJ2-1, with D unclear. This CDR3 spans 13 amino acids. V lost 6 bases, J lost 3 bases, and 9 bases lay in between. Per germline, CDR1 MDHEN and CDR2 SYDVKM. This CDR3 is CASRGRNYNEQFF. CDR3 in DNA: TGTGCCAGCAGAGGACGGAACTACAATGAGCAGTTCTTC.

There are many counts of this clonotype. CDR3 nucleotide sequence: TGTGCCAGCAGTTTACGGGGGACCGGGGAGCTGTTTTTT. Protein: CASSLRGTGELFF. The chain has TRBV12-3 or TRBV12-4 and TRBJ2-2; a weak D match, TRBD2 (6 bases). This CDR3 spans 13 amino acids. V lost 2 bases, J lost 5 bases, and 6 bases lay in between.

This chain joins TRBV29-1 and TRBJ2-5; D may match TRBD1 or TRBD2 (6 bases each). This CDR3 contains 13 residues. Trimming removed 1 base at V and 5 bases at J, with 11 bases between. Germline-derived CDR1 and CDR2 are SQVTM and ANQGSEA. In DNA form, the CDR3 reads TGCAGCGTTGAAGCGGGGGCTGGGGAGACCCAGTACTTC. It specifies CSVEAGAGETQYF.

This clonotype showed up many times. The chain employs TRBV4-2 and TRBJ1-1, with unresolved D. The germline V gene encodes CDR1 LGHNA and CDR2 YNFKEQ. V was shortened by 1 base and J by 4 bases, with 7 bases between the two germline ends. CDR3 length equals 13 residues. The CDR3 DNA reads as TGTGCCAGCAGCCAAGGGCTGAGCACTGAAGCTTTCTTT. Translation gives CASSQGLSTEAFF.

The sample holds a few counts of this clonotype. The chain carries TRBV29-1 and TRBJ2-5, with TRBD1 identical over 8 bases. The germline gives CDR1 SQVTM, CDR2 ANQGSEA. The CDR3 spans 11 residues. The junction had 3 bases not matched to a gene; V was cut back by 7 bases and J by 5 bases. The CDR3 bases are TGCAGCGGGACAGGGTGGGAGACCCAGTACTTC. This translates into CSGTGWETQYF. The variable domain in full, completed from reference TRBV29-1 and TRBJ2-5, reads SAVISQKPSRDICQRGTSLTIQCQVDSQVTMMFWYRQQPGQSLTLIATANQGSEATYESGFVIDKFPISRPNLTFSTLTVSNMSPEDSSIYLCSGTGWETQYFGPGTRLLVL.

Written as DNA, the CDR3 is TGTGCCAGCAGCTTAGCGCACCAGGCAGTATCCGAGCAGTACTTC. This gives the protein CASSLAHQAVSEQYF. The chain links TRBV7-6 to TRBJ2-7; no definite D call. The ends were cut back, 0 bases at V and 6 bases at J, with 15 bases in the middle. Germline-derived CDR1 and CDR2 are SGHVS and FNYEAQ. The CDR3 has 15 residues.

This clonotype was detected many times. The chain joins TRBV11-2 to TRBJ2-1; D uncertain. Germline assignment: CDR1 SGHAT and CDR2 FQNNGV. The CDR3 covers 16 residues. Trimming pared 2 bases from V and 0 bases from J, leaving 11 bases between. CDR3 coding DNA: TGTGCCAGCAGCTTACCCCCGTCTACCTCCTACAATGAGCAGTTCTTC. It yields the protein CASSLPPSTSYNEQFF.

This clonotype was detected only a few times. J is TRBJ2-7 and V is TRBV4-3; TRBD1 might be the D (6 bases). The CDR3 is 19 amino acids. The V gene lost 0 bases and the J gene lost 5 bases, with 26 bases spanning the gap. CDR1 is LGHNA and CDR2 is YSLEER in the germline V gene. The CDR3 DNA sequence: TGCGCCAGCAGCCAAGACGCCCCGAGTTCAGGGGTGGGGCGAAACGAGCAGTACTTC. Translation: CASSQDAPSSGVGRNEQYF.

This clonotype was counted ten times or more. The V and J genes are TRBV19 and TRBJ1-2; D gene uncertain. The length of the CDR3 is 11 residues. Germline values: CDR1 LNHDA, CDR2 SQIVND (reference sequence). Trimming pared 8 bases from V and 7 bases from J, leaving 11 bases between. CDR3 in DNA: TGTGCCAGTTTGGCATTGGCTGGCTACACCTTC. It is translated as CASLALAGYTF.

The chain has TRBV7-2 and TRBJ2-2, with 7 bases lining up with TRBD1. This CDR3 is built from 14 residues. With 7 bases clipped from V and 2 bases from J, the junction kept 4 bases outside the gene matches. CDR1 and CDR2 (germline): SGHTA, FQGNSA. CDR3 nucleotides: TGTGCCAGCAACACAGGGGCAAACACCGGGGAGCTGTTTTTT. Protein: CASNTGANTGELFF.

This clonotype has ten or more counts. This chain joins TRBV20-1 and TRBJ1-1; no firm D call. Trimming removed 3 bases at V and 1 base at J, with 12 bases between. Germline V gene data show CDR1 as DFQATT and CDR2 as SNEGSKA (reference sequence). CDR3 length: 14 residues. The CDR3 protein is CSASQGSGNTEAFF. The DNA of the CDR3 is TGCAGTGCTAGTCAAGGGTCCGGGAACACTGAAGCTTTCTTT.

V is TRBV6-6 and J is TRBJ2-7, with D maybe TRBD1 (5 bases). Germline loops: CDR1 MNHNY, CDR2 SVGAGI (reference sequence). Trimming took 6 bases from V and 2 from J, leaving 11 bases between them. The CDR3 spans 13 residues. The CDR3 DNA follows: TGTGCCAGCAGACAGGACGGAGCCTACGAGCAGTACTTC. Encoded protein: CASRQDGAYEQYF.

Ten or more counts support this clonotype. This chain links TRBV18 with TRBJ1-2; D possibly corresponds to TRBD1 (5 bases). The CDR3 is made up of 16 amino acids. Germline V gene lookup returns CDR1 KGHSH and CDR2 LQKENI. Trimming stripped 2 bases from V and 2 bases from J, with 15 bases between. CDR3 in DNA: TGTGCCAGCTCACCAGGAACCCCTAAGGGGAACTATGGCTACACCTTC. Amino acid sequence: CASSPGTPKGNYGYTF.

The table lists this clonotype with many counts. In DNA form, the CDR3 reads TGCGCCAGCAGCTCAGCAGGGGTCTATGGAAACATTCAGTACTTC. Encoded protein: CASSSAGVYGNIQYF. The V and J genes are TRBV5-1 and TRBJ2-4, with D perhaps TRBD1 (6 bases). Germline CDR1 reads SGHRS; CDR2 reads YFSETQ. The CDR3 length is 15 residues. Trimming took 3 bases from V and 6 from J, leaving 16 bases between them.

This clonotype was observed a handful of times. The rearrangement links TRBV7-8 to TRBJ2-6; D tentatively reads TRBD1 or TRBD2 (5 bases each). The length of the CDR3 is 16 residues. CDR1 and CDR2 from the germline V gene are SGHVS and FQNEAQ. Trimming left V 4 bases short and J 0 bases short, with 10 bases between. CDR3 sequence reads: CASSSRGVSGANVLTF. The CDR3 DNA reads TGTGCCAGCAGCTCCAGAGGGGTCTCTGGGGCCAACGTCCTGACTTTC.

There are many counts of this clonotype. V is TRBV6-5 and J is TRBJ2-1; weak D call: TRBD2 (5 bases). V lost 0 bases to trimming and J lost 8 bases, with 8 bases between them. The germline gives CDR1 MNHEY, CDR2 SVGAGI. The CDR3 loop spans 13 amino acids. The CDR3 loop is CASSYSSGYEQFF. CDR3 nucleotides: TGTGCCAGCAGTTACTCCTCGGGGTATGAGCAGTTCTTC.

This clonotype was seen many times. The rearrangement links TRBV20-1 to TRBJ2-5; a possible D gene is TRBD1 (6 bases). The CDR3 loop spans 15 amino acids. V was shortened by 0 bases and J by 4 bases, with 15 bases between the two germline ends. Germline V gene sequence: CDR1 DFQATT, CDR2 SNEGSKA (reference sequence). CDR3 bases: TGCAGTGCTAGAGATCCCGCAGGGGTAGGAGAGACCCAGTACTTC. It translates to CSARDPAGVGETQYF.

This clonotype was observed many times. V usage is TRBV6-5 and J usage is TRBJ1-2, with D possibly being TRBD1 (6 bases). The CDR3 covers 12 residues. V gave up 8 bases and J gave up 5 bases, with 12 bases separating them. In germline, CDR1 is MNHEY, CDR2 SVGAGI. Here the CDR3 DNA reads TGTGCCAGCCGGGACAATCTTTATGGCTACACCTTC. This encodes CASRDNLYGYTF.